These T cell receptor beta chains were read from a single sample in a study of a mutant IDH1 vaccine in newly diagnosed glioma. Profiled with immunoSEQ multiplex PCR; TCRdb holds only in-frame clones, not every one. The profile shows approximately 60,000 clones, roughly 74% of them singletons. Their antigens are not known. The sequencing here drew on PBMCs, taken from a glioma patient whose treatment included an IDH1 peptide vaccine. The receptors were sampled from a man over 45 with glioma. Both conserved end residues are part of each CDR3. The order of the fields is D gene, clone size, J gene, V gene, CDR3 DNA, CDR3 protein. The D gene is left open where the match is weak. Where a row states a size, it is once, few, many or the class of an expanded clone; other rows omit it.

NA,few,TRBJ1-1,TRBV30,TGTGCCTGGAGTGGAGGTCCAACAGGCGCCAACACTGAAGCTTTCTTT,CAWSGGPTGANTEAFF
NA,few,TRBJ1-2,TRBV7-8,TGTGCCAGCAGCTTAGGGCAGGGTGGCCTCTATGGCTACACCTTC,CASSLGQGGLYGYTF
NA,NA,TRBJ2-4,TRBV5-1,TGCGCCAGCAGCTTGACACCCTTGGAGGCCAAAAACATTCAGTACTTC,CASSLTPLEAKNIQYF
NA,NA,TRBJ2-1,TRBV19,TGTGCCAGTAGTACCGGGCTGGATGAGCAGTTCTTC,CASSTGLDEQFF
NA,NA,TRBJ2-1,TRBV5-4,TGTGCCAGCAGCCCCCGGACTAACAATGAGCAGTTCTTC,CASSPRTNNEQFF
NA,once,TRBJ2-7,TRBV5-1,TGCGCCAACAGCTTGCATGGAGGGGAAGGGATCTACGAGCAGTACTTC,CANSLHGGEGIYEQYF
NA,NA,TRBJ2-5,TRBV6-1,TGTGCCAGCAGTGATGCCTTGGACTCTTCACGCCAAGAGACCCAGTACTTC,CASSDALDSSRQETQYF
NA,NA,TRBJ2-7,TRBV4-1,TGCGCCAGCAGCCAACGGGACGGGACCTACGAGCAGTACTTC,CASSQRDGTYEQYF
NA,once,TRBJ2-7,TRBV5-1,TGCGCCAGCAGCTTGGGACAGAGTTACGAGCAGTACTTC,CASSLGQSYEQYF
TRBD1,NA,TRBJ1-5,TRBV27,TGTGCCAGCGGGAGACAGGGGGCAATGGGCTTACAGCCCCAGCATTTT,CASGRQGAMGLQPQHF
NA,NA,TRBJ2-1,TRBV5-4,TGTGCCAGCAGCAGAGGTTCTCCGACGGAAGGGTGGAATGAGCAGTTCTTC,CASSRGSPTEGWNEQFF
NA,NA,TRBJ1-2,TRBV6-1,TGTGCCAGCAGTGAAAAAACCAGGGGCTACACCTTC,CASSEKTRGYTF
NA,few,TRBJ2-7,TRBV2,TGTGCCAGCATTAAGGGGTACGAGCAGTACTTC,CASIKGYEQYF
NA,NA,TRBJ2-7,TRBV15,TGTGCCACCAGCAGAGGACAGGACCACGAGCAGTACTTC,CATSRGQDHEQYF
NA,NA,TRBJ1-6,TRBV19,TGTGCCAGTAGTATAAGAGGAACGGCCGGTGGGGAATTGAATTCACCCCTCCACTTT,CASSIRGTAGGELNSPLHF
TRBD2,NA,TRBJ2-3,TRBV7-2,TGTGCCAGCAGATCTACATCAAGCGGGGGGGGAGATACGCAGTATTTT,CASRSTSSGGGDTQYF
TRBD1,NA,TRBJ2-5,TRBV9,TGTGCCAGCAGCGTACTTACAGGGGGGGAGACCCAGTACTTC,CASSVLTGGETQYF
NA,NA,TRBJ2-5,TRBV10-3,TGTGCCATCAGTGAGTCTTCCGTAGCCTGGGAGACCCAGTACTTC,CAISESSVAWETQYF
TRBD1,NA,TRBJ1-2,TRBV28,TGTGCCAGCAGGTCGGACAGGGGTCCTTGGGGCTACACCTTC,CASRSDRGPWGYTF
NA,few,TRBJ2-4,TRBV6-1,TGTGCCAGCAGTGAAGCAGGTCTAGCCAAAAACATTCAGTACTTC,CASSEAGLAKNIQYF
NA,NA,TRBJ2-3,TRBV7-3,TGTGCCAGCAGCTTTCGTCCTGGCACAGATACGCAGTATTTT,CASSFRPGTDTQYF